The clone carrying this T cell receptor (beta chain) was seen a handful of times. Its specificity is not known. These data come from a study of blood T cells in healthy people across ages. CDR1 is KGHSH and CDR2 is LQKENI in the germline V gene. This CDR3 spans 12 amino acids. Study-wide findings and caveats: Among long-lived donors, naive CD4+ cells were more numerous and diversity higher than in aged donors. Roughly linear age-related decline in beta diversity appeared, significant by age around 42.

It was with a sample-barcoded 5' primer and a J-beta primer mix that a second PCR of roughly 6 to 11 cycles was run. Paired-end reads containing CDR3 totaled no fewer than 3 million for each sample. TCRdb re-analysed the 5' RACE reads in MiXCR, keeping a single row per CDR3 protein. The sample lists about 1,800,000 distinct CDR3 sequences, 25% to 30% seen once, with around 7.7% in the top ten. This TCR came from a woman in her 30s in good health. The rearrangement joins TRBV18 to TRBJ2-4; the D is unclear. The J call may be wrong; the DNA end is better matched by TRBJ2-7. Specimen: blood. CDR3 sequence reads: CASSELTYEQYF. CDR3 DNA: TGTGCCAGCTCAGAACTTACCTACGAGCAGTACTTC.